What follows describes a single T cell receptor (beta chain). At one boundary the junction diverges from the germline segment, which might be a read error. From germline, CDR1 is SSHAT and CDR2 FNYEAQ (reference sequence). The CDR3 has 15 residues. As defined, naive CD8 cells were CD45RO-negative and positively selected for CCR7, with terminally differentiated effector memory CD45RA+ cells excluded. This specimen belongs to a study of shared clonotypes between healthy human individuals. Each PCR replicate from the sorted subsets contained roughly 210 ng DNA, which is 25,000 to 30,000 T cell genomes. Repertoires were generated with immunoSEQ multiplex PCR, while TCRdb's copy carries only in-frame clones and drops some. Among about 2 million clones listed, less than 95% were seen once.

This TCR was recovered from a man younger than 35 in good health. V is TRBV7-7 and J is TRBJ2-5; D perhaps matches TRBD1 (5 bases). Sequencing input: naive CD8+ T cells sorted from blood. The CDR3 region has the DNA TGTGCTAGCAGCTTAGCACTGGGGCAGAAGGGGACCCAGTACTTC. Translated, it gives CASSLALGQKGTQYF.